The 15 T cell receptor beta chains below come from one sample, sequenced in a study of T and B cells in COVID-19 patients. TRB rearrangements were amplified by multiplex PCR with BIOMED2 TRB-A/B primers. TCRdb re-called the multiplex PCR reads with MiXCR, one entry per CDR3 protein. The sample lists about 14,000 distinct CDR3 sequences; about 30% were seen once. From blood, roughly 250-500 ng of genomic DNA served as TRB template. Material for sequencing was blood. These receptors were taken from a human donor who had recovered from COVID-19.

Only a few counts were recorded for this clonotype. The chain combines TRBV6-1 with TRBJ2-1; 8 bases map to TRBD2. CDR1 and CDR2 from the germline V gene are MNHNS and SASEGT. This CDR3 contains 17 residues. J lost 0 bases, V lost 1 base, and 5 bases had no gene match. Written as DNA, the CDR3 is TGTGCCAGCAGTGAAGTTAGCGGGGTAGGCTCCTACAATGAGCAGTTCTTC. Amino acids: CASSEVSGVGSYNEQFF.

The V and J genes are TRBV24-1 and TRBJ2-5, with D perhaps assigned TRBD1 or TRBD2 (5 bases each). V was shortened by 5 bases and J by 4 bases, with 10 bases between the two germline ends. The germline V gene encodes CDR1 KGHDR and CDR2 SFDVKD. The CDR3 runs to 13 residues. The CDR3 bases are TGTGCCACCAGTGGAGGGGTCACAGAGACCCAGTACTTC. Its protein product is CATSGGVTETQYF.

The chain couples TRBV6-2 or TRBV6-3 to TRBJ2-3, with 14 positions matching TRBD2. The germline gives CDR1 MNHEY, CDR2 SVGEGT. The trim removed 7 bases at V and 5 bases at J, leaving 8 bases unmatched. CDR3 length: 16 amino acids. CDR3 loop: CASILGLAGAVDTQYF. CDR3 sequence (DNA): TGTGCCAGCATCCTGGGACTAGCGGGGGCGGTAGATACGCAGTATTTT.

By share of the sample, this clonotype is medium-sized. The chain joins TRBV29-1 to TRBJ2-7, with D perhaps being TRBD1 or TRBD2 (8 bases each). Germline V lookup: CDR1 SQVTM, CDR2 ANQGSEA. The CDR3 runs to 18 residues. Trimming stripped 3 bases from V and 7 bases from J, with 31 bases between. CDR3 residues: CSVEGTGSRAARGGEQYF. CDR3 nucleotides: TGCAGCGTTGAGGGGACAGGTTCGAGGGCGGCGCGCGGGGGGGAGCAGTACTTC.

This clonotype was picked up many times. J is TRBJ2-1 and V is TRBV5-6; 7 nucleotides match TRBD2. The germline gives CDR1 SGHDT, CDR2 YYEEEE. The CDR3 covers 12 residues. V lost 1 base and J lost 8; bases outside the gene matches: 0. This CDR3 is CASSLREDEQFF. DNA of the CDR3: TGTGCCAGCAGCTTGCGGGAGGATGAGCAGTTCTTC.

This clonotype was counted between two and nine times. The chain has TRBV18 and TRBJ1-6, with D hard to call. The CDR3 extends over 19 amino acids. Trimming took 5 bases from V and 0 from J, leaving 20 bases between them. The germline V gene has CDR1 KGHSH and CDR2 LQKENI. CDR3 protein: CASSLDHVGIHSYNSPLHF. CDR3 DNA: TGTGCCAGCTCATTGGACCACGTCGGGATACACTCCTATAATTCACCCCTCCACTTT.

The CDR3 loop is CASTPGGREDTQYF. CDR3 in DNA: TGTGCCAGCACCCCGGGGGGCAGGGAGGATACGCAGTATTTT. The chain couples TRBV6-1 to TRBJ2-3, with a weak D call TRBD2 (7 bases). V was clipped by 7 bases and J by 6 bases, with 17 bases between them. There are 14 residues in the CDR3. Germline V lookup: CDR1 MNHNS, CDR2 SASEGT.

CDR3 region: CATSDTENTEAFF. For the CDR3, the DNA is TGTGCCACCAGTGATACAGAGAACACTGAAGCTTTCTTT. This chain uses TRBV24-1 with TRBJ1-1; D is unclear. V was shortened by 3 bases and J by 1 base, with 5 bases between the two germline ends. This CDR3 is built from 13 residues. The V gene's germline CDR1 is KGHDR and CDR2 SFDVKD.

In this sample, this clonotype is medium-sized. The CDR3 DNA follows: TGTGCCAGTACCCTGATTGGGAACACTGAAGCTTTCTTT. Its translation is CASTLIGNTEAFF. This chain connects TRBV19 to TRBJ1-1; D is unclear. From germline, CDR1 is LNHDA and CDR2 SQIVND (reference sequence). V lost 7 bases and J lost 1, with 10 bases in between. CDR3 size: 13 residues.

Comment on this clonotype: The junction shows a germline mismatch at one end, possibly a read error. The V and J genes are TRBV12-3 or TRBV12-4 and TRBJ1-1; no firm D call. CDR3 size: 14 residues. CDR3 loop: CARSLPNPNTEAFF. In DNA form, the CDR3 reads TGTGCCAGAAGTTTGCCAAACCCGAACACTGAAGCTTTCTTT.

A note on this clonotype: This clone may be a read error of a much larger clone one base away. The chain joins TRBV12-3 or TRBV12-4 to TRBJ2-1, with 10 bases aligning to TRBD1. The last part of the DNA fits TRBJ2-7 better; the J call may be wrong. CDR3 length: 15 residues. This CDR3 is CAIVGGQGSPDEQYF. DNA of the CDR3: TGTGCCATCGTGGGGGGACAGGGGAGCCCAGATGAGCAGTACTTC.

By frequency in the sample, this clonotype is medium-sized. J is TRBJ2-3 and V is TRBV5-6, with TRBD2 identical over 12 bases. CDR1 and CDR2 from the germline V gene are SGHDT and YYEEEE. After removal of 0 bases from V and 3 bases from J, the junction contained 8 bases not matched to a gene. The CDR3 loop spans 18 amino acids. This CDR3 reads CASSLVGLAGGQTDTQYF. The CDR3, as DNA: TGTGCCAGCAGCTTGGTAGGCCTAGCGGGAGGGCAAACAGATACGCAGTATTTT.

This clonotype ranks as medium-sized. This chain connects TRBV29-1 to TRBJ2-2; D call uncertain. The CDR3 is 15 amino acids. Germline V gene lookup returns CDR1 SQVTM and CDR2 ANQGSEA. V shed 7 bases and J shed 7 bases, with 22 bases lying between them. CDR3 amino acids: CSAMTVSGPGGELFF. As DNA, the CDR3 is TGCAGCGCCATGACGGTGTCCGGTCCGGGCGGGGAGCTGTTTTTT.

By share, this clonotype counts as medium-sized (0.01 to 0.1%). This sequence joins TRBV27 and TRBJ2-3; a weak D match, TRBD1 (7 bases). CDR3 length: 15 amino acids. CDR1 is MNHEY and CDR2 is SMNVEV in the germline V gene (reference sequence). The V and J ends lost 6 bases and 2 bases respectively, with 15 bases between them. The CDR3: CASRAGGLITDTQYF. In DNA form, the CDR3 reads TGTGCCAGCAGGGCAGGGGGACTGATCACAGATACGCAGTATTTT.

The chain has TRBV6-5 and TRBJ1-4; D is unclear. This CDR3 region has 16 residues. V dropped 0 bases and J dropped 0 bases, with 8 bases sitting between them. Germline CDR1 MNHEY, CDR2 SVGAGI. CDR3 bases: TGTGCCAGCAGTTACTCCCGGGAAGCAACTAATGAAAAACTGTTTTTT. Translating it yields CASSYSREATNEKLFF.